This passage covers 6 T cell receptor beta chains from one sample sequenced in a study of CD8+ T cells in alopecia areata. The treatment was: oral pan-JAK inhibitor, 5-10 mg twice daily. Investigators isolated RNA and reverse transcribed it into cDNA to act as the sequencing template. The assay was immunoSEQ multiplex PCR, and TCRdb's table has in-frame clones only and misses some. Here the sample spans about 260,000 clones, 60% being singletons. The sequenced sample was CD4+ T cells sorted from blood, obtained at roughly week 53, from a patient treated with tofacitinib. The receptors were gathered from a human donor with alopecia areata.

A few counts support this clone. The chain uses TRBV27 and TRBJ1-5; no firm D call. The CDR3 runs 15 residues. V was trimmed by 5 bases and J by 6 bases, leaving 17 bases between them. Germline V lookup: CDR1 MNHEY, CDR2 SMNVEV (reference sequence). The CDR3 bases are TGTGCCAGCAGTGCCGCAGCCAGGTTGTCTCAGCCCCAGCATTTT. Encoded protein: CASSAAARLSQPQHF.

In this sample, this clone turned up a few times. The chain employs TRBV7-9 and TRBJ2-3; 7 nucleotides agree with TRBD2. Germline values: CDR1 SEHNR, CDR2 FQNEAQ (reference sequence). This CDR3 is built from 18 residues. Trimming cost V 0 bases and J 2 bases; bases outside gene matches: 11. This CDR3 reads CASSLAGWAGGTTDTQYF. The DNA of the CDR3 is TGTGCCAGCAGCTTAGCGGGTTGGGCCGGGGGGACCACAGATACGCAGTATTTT. Looking up the rest from reference TRBV7-9 and TRBJ2-3 gives the full variable domain: DTGVSQNPRHKITKRGQNVTFRCDPISEHNRLYWYRQTLGQGPEFLTYFQNEAQLEKSRLLSDRFSAERPKGSFSTLEIQRTEQGDSAMYLCASSLAGWAGGTTDTQYFGPGTRLTVL.

This clone has a handful of counts. The chain employs TRBV29-1 and TRBJ2-3, with TRBD2 identical over 7 bases. With 3 bases clipped from V and 5 bases from J, the junction kept 8 bases outside the gene matches. The CDR3 is 14 amino acids. CDR1 SQVTM and CDR2 ANQGSEA come from the germline V gene. The CDR3 DNA reads TGCAGCGTTGAGGGAGGGGTCAAGGGAGATACGCAGTATTTT. It codes for CSVEGGVKGDTQYF.

This clone was seen a handful of times. The CDR3 DNA sequence: TGTGCCAGCAGTGCCGGCGGGAGGGCCTACGAGCAGTACTTC. Translated, it gives CASSAGGRAYEQYF. The chain carries TRBV6-5 and TRBJ2-7, with TRBD2 matching 9 bases. Germline values: CDR1 MNHEY, CDR2 SVGAGI. The CDR3 consists of 14 residues. V trimming: 5 bases; J trimming: 2 bases; junction bases outside the gene matches: 4.

The chain couples TRBV2 to TRBJ1-1, with D perhaps TRBD1 (5 bases). Germline CDR1 and CDR2: SNHLY and FYNNEI. The CDR3 runs to 12 residues. V was cut by 8 bases and J by 4 bases, with 11 bases left in between. CDR3 sequence (DNA): TGTGCCAGCGCCAGGGACGGCACTGAAGCTTTCTTT. It is translated as CASARDGTEAFF.

This chain joins TRBV13 and TRBJ1-2, with unresolved D. Germline CDR1 reads PRHDT; CDR2 reads FYEKMQ (reference sequence). The CDR3 has 12 amino acids. V lost 0 bases, J lost 7 bases, and 6 bases lay in between. The CDR3 DNA follows: TGTGCCAGCAGCTTAGGAGAAGGTGGCTACACCTTC. It codes for CASSLGEGGYTF.